A single T cell receptor (beta chain) is shown here with its context. Its target is unknown. Data came from immunoSEQ multiplex PCR; TCRdb stores just in-frame clones and leaves some out. The sample yields over 250,000 clones, just over 85% seen once. This record comes from a study of cytomegalovirus exposure and HLA in healthy donors. The donors were part of the roughly 120-subject validation cohort, which stood apart from the roughly 670-subject first cohort. Study findings and constraints: Cytomegalovirus status was reportedly diagnosed by the classifier with high sensitivity and specificity. It was 160 or so TCR beta chains that were listed as cytomegalovirus-associated. Rare TCR sequences predominated, though certain public TCRs were found in many donors.

After removal of 5 bases from V and 6 bases from J, the junction contained 10 bases not matched to a gene. Per germline, CDR1 SGHTA and CDR2 FQGNSA. The CDR3 consists of 15 residues. V gene TRBV7-2 combines with J gene TRBJ2-7; TRBD1 matches at 10 bases. This sequence originates from a woman aged 18-30 years in good health and CMV-seronegative. Material for sequencing was PBMCs. The CDR3 coding sequence is TGTGCCAGCAGCCAAACGGGGACAGGGGCATTCGAGCAGTACTTC. This encodes CASSQTGTGAFEQYF.